Below, 4 T cell receptor beta chains from the same sample are listed, as sequenced in a study of post-analysis software for immune sequencing data. Regarding the study as a whole: A handful of TRBV segments were significantly more frequent in patients than in controls. TRBV5-6, TRBV5-1 and TRBV20-1 were among these segments.

Carried by the TCR beta cDNA libraries were unique molecular identifiers. TCRdb processed the PCR reads anew with MiXCR; each CDR3 protein has one entry. The table shows roughly 870,000 distinct CDR3 sequences, with about 53% occurring only once. Which antigens these TCRs recognize remains unknown. The sequenced material came from blood. All receptors derive from a girl aged 10 to 17 with multiple sclerosis.

The rearrangement uses TRBV24-1 and TRBJ2-5, with D perhaps matching TRBD1 (6 bases). The V gene's germline CDR1 is KGHDR and CDR2 SFDVKD. V lost 4 bases to trimming and J lost 1 base, with 6 bases between them. The CDR3 spans 13 residues. This chain's CDR3 is CATSEGGQETQYF. Written as DNA, the CDR3 is TGTGCCACCAGTGAAGGGGGCCAAGAGACCCAGTACTTC.

The DNA of the CDR3 is TGCAGTGCTAGGCCGGGACACCTAGGTCCTAGGACCAACGTCCTGACTTTC. It is translated as CSARPGHLGPRTNVLTF. The V and J genes are TRBV20-1 and TRBJ2-6; the D gene is possibly TRBD1 (6 bases). The CDR3 runs to 17 residues. V shed 3 bases and J shed 8 bases, with 23 bases lying between them. CDR1 DFQATT and CDR2 SNEGSKA come from the germline V gene (reference sequence).

The chain couples TRBV7-8 to TRBJ2-1; D unresolved. With 5 bases removed from V and 5 bases from J, the gap between germline ends came to 13 bases. The CDR3 has 14 amino acids. CDR1 SGHVS and CDR2 FQNEAQ come from the germline V gene. CDR3 amino acids: CASSPAGGNNEQFF. CDR3 coding DNA: TGTGCCAGCAGCCCAGCTGGTGGCAACAATGAGCAGTTCTTC.

The CDR3 region is CASSDRQILFYEQFF. CDR3 sequence (DNA): TGTGCCAGCAGTGATCGCCAGATACTCTTCTACGAGCAGTTCTTC. The V and J genes are TRBV2 and TRBJ2-1, with D unresolved. The CDR3 has 15 amino acids. Germline loops: CDR1 SNHLY, CDR2 FYNNEI. V was trimmed by 3 bases and J by 10 bases, leaving 19 bases between them.